This T cell receptor (beta chain) comes out of a study of blood T cell repertoires in COVID-19. Overall study context: Samples of COVID-19 (acute and convalescent) were obtained from the United States, Italy and Spain. In each case, the material was cDNA or gDNA derived from T cells, B-cell-depleted T cells, or PBMCs.

Trimming removed 2 bases from V and 3 bases from J, with 10 bases in between. CDR1 LGHDT and CDR2 YNNKEL come from the germline V gene (reference sequence). The CDR3 runs 15 residues. How the authors handled the data: Amplified reference gene primers provided the basis for estimating nucleated cell counts. The repertoire was sequenced with immunoSEQ multiplex PCR; TCRdb's copy has only in-frame clones and lacks some. The V and J calls and clone size come from that table; D and trimming were worked out from the DNA. The repertoire holds about 190,000 clones, roughly 80% seen once, with around 11% in the top ten.

Sequences were obtained from peripheral blood. The sequence was obtained from a woman in her forties or fifties with acute or convalescent COVID-19. The chain combines TRBV3-1 (or the pseudogene TRBV3-2) with TRBJ1-4, with D perhaps TRBD1 (6 bases). DNA of the CDR3: TGTGCCAGCAGCCAATTTCAGGGGCCTAATGAAAAACTGTTTTTT. Its translation: CASSQFQGPNEKLFF.